This TCR beta chain was retrieved from a study of blood T cell repertoires in COVID-19. Study information: Spain, Italy and the United States supplied samples that represented acute and convalescent COVID-19.

In the authors' workflow: Estimation of nucleated cell counts relied on the amplification of reference gene primers. This table comes from immunoSEQ multiplex PCR, and its TCRdb copy is limited to in-frame clones, with some not included. The V and J calls and the clone size are those of that table, but D and trimming were determined from the DNA. Among approximately 220,000 clones listed, about 85% were seen once. The source of this sequence is a man in his forties or fifties who had recovered from COVID-19. The source material was peripheral blood.

The CDR3 here is CASSLDRAPNQPQHF. In DNA, the CDR3 is TGTGCCAGCAGCTTAGACAGGGCGCCCAATCAGCCCCAGCATTTT. The chain has TRBV5-5 and TRBJ1-5; the match to TRBD1 covers 7 bases. J lost 3 bases, V lost 2 bases, and 5 bases had no gene match. This CDR3 has 15 residues. Germline values: CDR1 SGHKS, CDR2 YYEKEE (reference sequence).